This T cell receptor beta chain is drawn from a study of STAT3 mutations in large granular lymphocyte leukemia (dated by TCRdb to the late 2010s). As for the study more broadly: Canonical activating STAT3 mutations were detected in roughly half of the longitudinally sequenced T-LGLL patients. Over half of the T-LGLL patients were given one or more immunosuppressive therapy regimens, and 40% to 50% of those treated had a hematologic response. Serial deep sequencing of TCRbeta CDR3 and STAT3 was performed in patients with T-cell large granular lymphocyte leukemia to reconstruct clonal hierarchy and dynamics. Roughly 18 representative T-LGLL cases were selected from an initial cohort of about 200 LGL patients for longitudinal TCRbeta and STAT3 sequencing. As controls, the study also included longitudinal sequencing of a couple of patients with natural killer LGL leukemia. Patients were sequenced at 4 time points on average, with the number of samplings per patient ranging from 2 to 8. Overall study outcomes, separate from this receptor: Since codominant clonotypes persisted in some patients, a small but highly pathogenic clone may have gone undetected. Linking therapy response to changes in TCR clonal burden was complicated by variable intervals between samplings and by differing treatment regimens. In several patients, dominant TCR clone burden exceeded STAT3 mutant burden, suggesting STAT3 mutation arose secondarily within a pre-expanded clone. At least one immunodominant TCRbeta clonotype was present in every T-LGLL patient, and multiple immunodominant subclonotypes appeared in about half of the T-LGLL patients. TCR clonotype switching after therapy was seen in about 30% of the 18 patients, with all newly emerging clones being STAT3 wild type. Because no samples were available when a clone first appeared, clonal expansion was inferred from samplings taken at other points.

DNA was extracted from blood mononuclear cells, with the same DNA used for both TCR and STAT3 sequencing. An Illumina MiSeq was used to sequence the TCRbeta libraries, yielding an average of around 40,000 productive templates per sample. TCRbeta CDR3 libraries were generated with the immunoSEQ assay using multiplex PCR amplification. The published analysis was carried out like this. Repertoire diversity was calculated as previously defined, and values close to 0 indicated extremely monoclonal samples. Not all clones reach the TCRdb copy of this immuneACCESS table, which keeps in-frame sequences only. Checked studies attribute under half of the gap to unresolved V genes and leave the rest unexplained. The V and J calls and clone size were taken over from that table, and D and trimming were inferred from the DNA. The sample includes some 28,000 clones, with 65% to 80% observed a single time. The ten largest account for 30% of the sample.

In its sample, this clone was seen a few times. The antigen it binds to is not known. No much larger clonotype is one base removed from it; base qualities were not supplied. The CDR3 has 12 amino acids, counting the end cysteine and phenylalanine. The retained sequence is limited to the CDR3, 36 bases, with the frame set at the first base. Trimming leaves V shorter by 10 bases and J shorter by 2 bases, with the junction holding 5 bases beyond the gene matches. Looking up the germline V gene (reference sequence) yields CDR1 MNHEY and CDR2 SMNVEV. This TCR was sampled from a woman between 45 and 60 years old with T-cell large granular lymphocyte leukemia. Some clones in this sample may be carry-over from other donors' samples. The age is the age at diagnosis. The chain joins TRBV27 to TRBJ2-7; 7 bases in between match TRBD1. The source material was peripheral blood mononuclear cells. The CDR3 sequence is CATWDSPYEQYF. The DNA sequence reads TGTGCCACCTGGGACAGCCCCTACGAGCAGTACTTC.